This TCR beta chain stems from a study of shared T cell receptors in the human thymus. About this clone: This CDR3 is also generated by other DNA sequences in the sample.

This CDR3 region has 15 residues. V shed 2 bases and J shed 1 base, with 10 bases lying between them. Per the germline V gene, CDR1 is SGDLS and CDR2 is YYNGEE. Only in-frame clones appear in the TCRdb table, and some are missing; sequencing was by immunoSEQ multiplex PCR. The top ten hold around 0.01% of the sample, which has about 660,000 clones, roughly 88% seen once. These records were also assigned to another study, of human thymus T cells. From that report: The donor group consisted of healthy Finnish infants who were having corrective surgery for congenital heart defects. From resections taken during corrective heart surgery, the thymus tissue was obtained. Overlap was high between thymic repertoires from unrelated individuals, as reported in related research.

Sequenced sample: thymocytes. The rearrangement links TRBV9 to TRBJ2-1; perhaps TRBD1 as D (5 bases). The sequence came from a boy under three years old with a congenital heart defect. Here the CDR3 DNA reads TGTGCCAGCAGCGTTCGCCAGGGTTCCTACAATGAGCAGTTCTTC. Translation gives CASSVRQGSYNEQFF.